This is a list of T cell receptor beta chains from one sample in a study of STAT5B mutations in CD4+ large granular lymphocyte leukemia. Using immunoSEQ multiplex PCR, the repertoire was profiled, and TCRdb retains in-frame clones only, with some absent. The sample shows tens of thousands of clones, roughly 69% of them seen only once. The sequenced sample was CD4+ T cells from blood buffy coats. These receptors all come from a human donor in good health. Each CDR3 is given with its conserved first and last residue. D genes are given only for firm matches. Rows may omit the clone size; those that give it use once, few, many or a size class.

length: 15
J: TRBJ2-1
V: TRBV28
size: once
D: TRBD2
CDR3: CASGPPGLVNNEQFF
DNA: TGTGCCAGCGGGCCCCCGGGACTAGTCAACAATGAGCAGTTCTTC

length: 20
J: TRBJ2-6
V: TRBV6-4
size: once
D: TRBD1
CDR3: CASSDAFAGTGLSGANVLTF
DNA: TGTGCCAGCAGTGACGCTTTCGCCGGGACAGGGTTATCTGGGGCCAACGTCCTGACTTTC

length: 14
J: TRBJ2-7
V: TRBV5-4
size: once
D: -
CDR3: CASSLGGRPYEQYF
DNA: TGTGCCAGCAGCTTGGGGGGGAGACCCTACGAGCAGTACTTC

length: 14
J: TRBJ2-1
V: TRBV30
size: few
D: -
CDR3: CAWSATQTYNEQFF
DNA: TGTGCCTGGAGTGCTACCCAGACCTACAATGAGCAGTTCTTC

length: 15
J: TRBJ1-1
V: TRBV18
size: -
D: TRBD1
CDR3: CASSPADRVNTEAFF
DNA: TGTGCCAGCTCACCAGCGGACAGGGTGAACACTGAAGCTTTCTTT

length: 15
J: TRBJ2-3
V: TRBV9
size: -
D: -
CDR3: CASSAQGLVADTQYF
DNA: TGTGCCAGCAGCGCACAGGGTTTGGTCGCAGATACGCAGTATTTT

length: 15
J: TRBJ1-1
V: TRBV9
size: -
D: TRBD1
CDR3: CASSWTGEVNTEAFF
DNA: TGTGCCAGCAGCTGGACAGGGGAGGTGAACACTGAAGCTTTCTTT

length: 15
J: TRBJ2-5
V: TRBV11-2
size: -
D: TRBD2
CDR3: CASRSTSGIGETQYF
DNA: TGTGCCAGCAGATCAACTAGCGGGATTGGGGAGACCCAGTACTTC

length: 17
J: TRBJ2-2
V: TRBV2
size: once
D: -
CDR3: CASSEGGGYRGAGELFF
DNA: TGTGCCAGCAGTGAGGGGGGGGGATACAGGGGCGCCGGGGAGCTGTTTTTT

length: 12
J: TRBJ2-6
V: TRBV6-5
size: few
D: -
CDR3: CASSSRGGVLTF
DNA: TGTGCCAGCAGTTCTAGGGGGGGCGTCCTGACTTTC

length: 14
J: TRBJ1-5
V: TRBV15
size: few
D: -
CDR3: CATSRDLVSQPQHF
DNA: TGTGCCACCAGCAGAGATCTGGTTTCCCAGCCCCAGCATTTT

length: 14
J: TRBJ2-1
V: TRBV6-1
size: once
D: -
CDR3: CASTLTRGGNEQFF
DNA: TGTGCCAGCACCCTCACGAGGGGCGGCAATGAGCAGTTCTTC

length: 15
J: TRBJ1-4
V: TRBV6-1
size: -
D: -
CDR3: CASSLWTAANEKLFF
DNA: TGTGCCAGCAGTCTCTGGACAGCTGCTAATGAAAAACTGTTTTTT

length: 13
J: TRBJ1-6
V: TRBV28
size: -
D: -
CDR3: CASAEGINSPLHF
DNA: TGTGCCAGCGCCGAGGGTATTAATTCACCCCTCCACTTT

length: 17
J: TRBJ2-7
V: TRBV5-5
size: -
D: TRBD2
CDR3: CASSLGSGRAGAYEQYF
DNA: TGTGCCAGCAGCTTGGGTAGCGGGAGGGCCGGGGCCTACGAGCAGTACTTC

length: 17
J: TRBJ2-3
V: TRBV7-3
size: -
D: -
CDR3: CASSPLRDGTSTDTQYF
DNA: TGTGCCAGCAGCCCATTGAGGGACGGGACTAGCACAGATACGCAGTATTTT

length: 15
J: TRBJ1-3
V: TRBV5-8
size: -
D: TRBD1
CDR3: CASSFEQGRGNTIYF
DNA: TGTGCCAGCAGCTTCGAACAGGGGCGCGGAAACACCATATATTTT

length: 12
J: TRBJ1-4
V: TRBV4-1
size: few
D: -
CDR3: CASSPIAGKLFF
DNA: TGCGCCAGCAGCCCGATAGCCGGAAAGCTGTTTTTT

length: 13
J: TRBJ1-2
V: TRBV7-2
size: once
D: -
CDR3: CASSLTRQYGYTF
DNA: TGTGCCAGCAGCTTAACTAGACAGTATGGCTACACCTTC

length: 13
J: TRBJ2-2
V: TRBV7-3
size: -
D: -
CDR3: CASSYTISGELFF
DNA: TGTGCCAGCAGTTACACGATTAGCGGGGAGCTGTTTTTT

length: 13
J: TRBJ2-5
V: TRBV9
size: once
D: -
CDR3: CASSANYQETQYF
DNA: TGTGCCAGCAGCGCAAACTACCAAGAGACCCAGTACTTC

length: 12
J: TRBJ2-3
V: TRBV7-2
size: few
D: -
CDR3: CASSLDRDTQYF
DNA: TGTGCCAGCAGCTTAGATAGGGATACGCAGTATTTT

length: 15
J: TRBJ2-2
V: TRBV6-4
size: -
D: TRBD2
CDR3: CASKSSGGNTGELFF
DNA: TGTGCCAGCAAATCTAGCGGGGGTAACACCGGGGAGCTGTTTTTT

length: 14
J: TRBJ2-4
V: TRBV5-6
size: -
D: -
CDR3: CASSLKTAMGIQYF
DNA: TGTGCCAGCAGCTTAAAGACAGCAATGGGCATTCAGTACTTC

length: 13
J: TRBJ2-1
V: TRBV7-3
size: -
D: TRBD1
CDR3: CASSPRQGGEQFF
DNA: TGTGCCAGCAGTCCCCGACAGGGCGGTGAGCAGTTCTTC

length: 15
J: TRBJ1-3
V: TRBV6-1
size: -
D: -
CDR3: CASSVTGTRGNTIYF
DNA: TGTGCCAGCAGTGTGACCGGGACACGTGGAAACACCATATATTTT

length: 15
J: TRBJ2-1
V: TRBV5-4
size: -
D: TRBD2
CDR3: CASSLSGTRNNEQFF
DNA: TGTGCCAGCAGCTTGTCCGGGACTAGAAACAATGAGCAGTTCTTC

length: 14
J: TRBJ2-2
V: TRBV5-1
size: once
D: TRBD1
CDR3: CASTRDRGTGELFF
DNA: TGCGCCAGCACTCGCGACAGGGGTACCGGGGAGCTGTTTTTT

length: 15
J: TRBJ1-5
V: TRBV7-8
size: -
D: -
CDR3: CASSLESPGNQPQHF
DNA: TGTGCCAGCAGCTTAGAGTCCCCGGGCAATCAGCCCCAGCATTTT

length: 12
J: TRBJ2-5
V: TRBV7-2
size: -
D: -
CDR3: CASSTTGKTQYF
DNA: TGTGCCAGCAGCACGACTGGGAAGACCCAGTACTTC

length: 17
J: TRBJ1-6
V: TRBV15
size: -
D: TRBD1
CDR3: CATSRPSPGQDNSPLHF
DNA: TGTGCCACCAGCAGACCTTCTCCGGGACAGGATAATTCACCCCTCCACTTT

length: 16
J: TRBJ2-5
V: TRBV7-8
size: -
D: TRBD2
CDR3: CASSRGRWGLQETQYF
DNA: TGTGCCAGCAGCCGCGGGAGGTGGGGCCTCCAAGAGACCCAGTACTTC

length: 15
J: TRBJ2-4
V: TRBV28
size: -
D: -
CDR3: CAVPKRFLAKNIQYF
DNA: TGTGCCGTCCCCAAGCGCTTCCTGGCCAAAAACATTCAGTACTTC

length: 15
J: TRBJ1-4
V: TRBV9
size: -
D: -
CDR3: CASSVGLATNEKLFF
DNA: TGTGCCAGCAGCGTAGGGCTCGCAACTAATGAAAAACTGTTTTTT

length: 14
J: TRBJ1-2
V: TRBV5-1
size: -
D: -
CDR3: CASSLSLADYGYTF
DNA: TGCGCCAGCAGCTTGTCGCTGGCGGACTATGGCTACACCTTC

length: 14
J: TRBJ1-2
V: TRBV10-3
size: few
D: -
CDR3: CAISEKAALPGYTF
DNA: TGTGCCATCAGTGAGAAGGCAGCCCTGCCTGGCTACACCTTC

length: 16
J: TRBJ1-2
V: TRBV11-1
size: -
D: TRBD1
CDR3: CASSLVGQGYNYGYTF
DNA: TGTGCCAGCAGCTTAGTTGGACAGGGGTACAACTATGGCTACACCTTC

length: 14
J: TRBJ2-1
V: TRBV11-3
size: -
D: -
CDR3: CASSQSASRNEQFF
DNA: TGTGCCAGCAGCCAGTCGGCGTCTCGTAATGAGCAGTTCTTC

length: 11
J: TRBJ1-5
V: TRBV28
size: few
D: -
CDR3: CASSYNQPQHF
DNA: TGTGCCAGCAGTTATAATCAGCCCCAGCATTTT

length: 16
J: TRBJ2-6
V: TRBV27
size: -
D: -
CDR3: CASSPTVASGANVLTF
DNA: TGTGCCAGCAGTCCAACCGTTGCATCTGGGGCCAACGTCCTGACTTTC

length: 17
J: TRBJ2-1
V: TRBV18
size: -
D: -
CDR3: CASSPLGGGGLYNEQFF
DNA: TGTGCCAGCTCACCACTGGGAGGTGGCGGCCTCTACAATGAGCAGTTCTTC

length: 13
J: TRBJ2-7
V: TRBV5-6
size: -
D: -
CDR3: CASSLWSSYEQYF
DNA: TGTGCCAGCAGCTTGTGGAGCTCCTACGAGCAGTACTTC

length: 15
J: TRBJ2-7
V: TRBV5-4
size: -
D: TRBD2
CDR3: CASSLWTSGTNEQYF
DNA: TGTGCCAGCAGCCTGTGGACTAGTGGGACTAACGAGCAGTACTTC